The 20 T cell receptor beta chains presented below share a single source sample, sequenced in a study of blood T cells in healthy people across ages. The second PCR ran about 6 to 12 cycles with a sample-barcoded 5' primer and J-beta primers. TCRdb called the 5' RACE reads again in MiXCR, with one record for every CDR3 protein. The sample records some 1,500,000 distinct CDR3 sequences, roughly 43% being singletons. The sample taken for sequencing was blood. The source of these receptors is a woman aged 18-29 years in good health.

The table lists this clonotype with a few counts. This chain joins TRBV7-2 and TRBJ2-7; TRBD2 matches at 9 bases. From germline, CDR1 is SGHTA and CDR2 FQGNSA. The CDR3 is made up of 16 amino acids. V shed 4 bases, J shed 4 bases, and the junction held 11 bases outside the gene matches. The CDR3 nucleotides read TGTGCCAGCAGCTCCGAAGTAGCGGGAGTAATATACGAGCAGTACTTC. Encoded protein: CASSSEVAGVIYEQYF.

This CDR3 is CASTSGGRTGELFF. Written as DNA, the CDR3 is TGTGCCAGCACCTCAGGGGGCCGGACCGGGGAGCTGTTTTTT. This rearrangement joins TRBV25-1 to TRBJ2-2, with 8 bases aligning to TRBD1. CDR1 is MGHDK, CDR2 SYGVNS, per germline. V was pared by 7 bases and J by 5 bases, with 6 bases of the junction left unmatched. The CDR3 sequence is 14 residues long.

The J gene is TRBJ2-5, the V gene TRBV7-3; perhaps TRBD1 as D (6 bases). V was cut by 1 base and J by 11 bases, with 17 bases left in between. The germline V gene has CDR1 SGHTA and CDR2 FQGTGA. This CDR3 is 14 amino acids long. DNA for the CDR3: TGTGCCAGCAGCTTAAATCCAGGGGTTTTTGAGCAGTACTTC. This sequence encodes CASSLNPGVFEQYF.

This clonotype came up many times. The V call is TRBV5-1, the J call TRBJ2-1; D is unresolved. Germline lookup yields CDR1 SGHRS and CDR2 YFSETQ. This CDR3 contains 12 residues. With 0 bases removed from V and 6 bases from J, the gap between germline ends came to 4 bases. CDR3 sequence reads: CASSLVFNEQFF. DNA of the CDR3: TGCGCCAGCAGCTTGGTCTTCAATGAGCAGTTCTTC.

The CDR3 region is CASRIQGAGNEQFF. The CDR3 nucleotides read TGTGCCAGCAGAATACAGGGGGCAGGGAATGAGCAGTTCTTC. This chain connects TRBV12-3 or TRBV12-4 to TRBJ2-1; TRBD1 matches at 9 bases. This CDR3 is 14 amino acids long. J was trimmed by 7 bases and V by 6 bases; bases with no gene match: 7.

To note about this clonotype: The germline gene is not matched at one end of the junction; a read error may be the cause. The V call is TRBV6-2 or TRBV6-3, the J call TRBJ1-1; D perhaps matches TRBD1 (6 bases). CDR3 length equals 14 residues. Germline V gives CDR1 MNHEY, CDR2 SVGEGT. CDR3 coding DNA: TGTGCCGGCAGCCCGTATAGGGGGACCACTGAAGCTTTCTTT. Amino acids: CAGSPYRGTTEAFF.

The rearrangement joins TRBV29-1 to TRBJ2-7, with D perhaps TRBD1 (6 bases). Trimming shortened V by 8 bases and J by 0 bases, and 8 bases separated the two germline ends. This CDR3 spans 11 amino acids. Germline lookup yields CDR1 SQVTM and CDR2 ANQGSEA. The CDR3 nucleotides are TGCAGCTTCAGGGGCTCCTACGAGCAGTACTTC. Protein: CSFRGSYEQYF.

This clonotype was detected a few times. This CDR3 is CASSSPYRGRTDTQYF. The CDR3 DNA reads as TGTGCCAGCAGCTCCCCTTACAGGGGCCGCACAGATACGCAGTATTTT. This chain links TRBV7-6 with TRBJ2-3; 7 nucleotides line up with TRBD1. This CDR3 comprises 16 residues. The germline gives CDR1 SGHVS, CDR2 FNYEAQ. Germline trimming cut 4 bases from V and 1 base from J; bases unmatched to any gene: 8. The full variable domain, rest sourced from reference TRBV7-6 and TRBJ2-3, is GAGVSQSPRYKVTKRGQDVALRCDPISGHVSLYWYRQALGQGPEFLTYFNYEAQQDKSGLPNDRFSAERPEGSISTLTIQRTEQRDSAMYRCASSSPYRGRTDTQYFGPGTRLTVL.

The table lists this clonotype with many counts. The chain links TRBV12-3 or TRBV12-4 to TRBJ2-3, with 8 bases identical to TRBD2. Germline trimming cut 7 bases from V and 2 bases from J; bases unmatched to any gene: 5. The CDR3 sequence is 14 residues long. The CDR3 DNA reads TGTGCCAGCAACTTAGCGGGGCCCACAGATACGCAGTATTTT. Its protein is CASNLAGPTDTQYF.

The chain joins TRBV2 to TRBJ2-7; D gene ambiguous. Trimming removed 5 bases from V and 7 bases from J, with 18 bases in between. The germline V gene has CDR1 SNHLY and CDR2 FYNNEI. This CDR3 spans 14 amino acids. The CDR3 loop is CASSPLTPYNEQYF. CDR3 DNA: TGTGCCAGCAGTCCCCTAACTCCGTACAATGAGCAGTACTTC. Filled out from reference TRBV2 and TRBJ2-7, the complete variable domain reads EPEVTQTPSHQVTQMGQEVILRCVPISNHLYFYWYRQILGQKVEFLVSFYNNEISEKSEIFDDQFSVERPDGSNFTLKIRSTKLEDSAMYFCASSPLTPYNEQYFGPGTRLTVT.

The rearrangement links TRBV5-1 to TRBJ2-3; no clear D gene. Trimming left V 1 base short and J 7 bases short, with 13 bases between. Germline V gene data show CDR1 as SGHRS and CDR2 as YFSETQ. The CDR3 sequence is 14 residues long. CDR3 in amino acids: CASSLPGRTYTQYF. CDR3 sequence (DNA): TGCGCCAGCAGCTTGCCCGGACGGACCTATACGCAGTATTTT.

This clonotype showed up just a few times. The gene calls are TRBV3-1 and TRBJ2-7; D is ambiguous. This CDR3 comprises 14 residues. V was cut by 0 bases and J by 2 bases, with 8 bases left in between. The germline V gene encodes CDR1 LGHDT and CDR2 YNNKEL (reference sequence). CDR3 protein: CASSQDFTPYEQYF. The CDR3 DNA reads as TGTGCCAGCAGCCAAGATTTCACGCCCTACGAGCAGTACTTC.

As regards this clonotype: Since a much larger clone is just one base distant, this may be a read error. This rearrangement joins TRBV4-1 to TRBJ2-1, with a tentative D call TRBD2 (7 bases). The V end lost 0 bases, the J end lost 4 bases, and 13 bases lay between the germline ends. The length of the CDR3 is 16 residues. Germline V CDR1 and CDR2: MGHRA, YSYEKL. The CDR3 DNA reads as TGCGCCAGCAGCCAAGATGCCGGGGGGCTTTACAATGAGCAGTTCTTC. This gives the protein CASSQDAGGLYNEQFF.

J is TRBJ2-5 and V is TRBV2; D unclear. The DNA end is more similar to TRBJ2-1, so the J call may be wrong. The CDR3 loop spans 14 amino acids. Germline V lookup: CDR1 SNHLY, CDR2 FYNNEI. Here the CDR3 reads CASSGTSSQETQFF. CDR3 nucleotide sequence: TGTGCCAGCAGTGGGACCAGCTCTCAAGAGACCCAGTTCTTC.

This chain uses TRBV14 with TRBJ2-3; 10 bases fit TRBD2. The germline CDR1 and CDR2 sequences are SGHDN and FVKESK. The CDR3 is 17 residues long. The V gene end was trimmed by 4 bases and the J gene end by 4 bases; junction bases not matched to a gene: 11. The CDR3 DNA follows: TGTGCCAGCAGCCTGGTGGCGGGACTAGCGTCCTCAGATACGCAGTATTTT. This encodes CASSLVAGLASSDTQYF. Based on the CDR3 plus reference TRBV14 and TRBJ2-3, the full variable domain is EAGVTQFPSHSVIEKGQTVTLRCDPISGHDNLYWYRRVMGKEIKFLLHFVKESKQDESGMPNNRFLAERTGGTYSTLKVQPAELEDSGVYFCASSLVAGLASSDTQYFGPGTRLTVL.

The chain is built from TRBV7-2 and TRBJ2-1, with 9 bases matching TRBD2. With 1 base clipped from V and 6 bases from J, the junction kept 10 bases outside the gene matches. The CDR3 contains 17 residues. Germline-derived CDR1 and CDR2 are SGHTA and FQGNSA. The CDR3 spells CASSLDRLAGISNEQFF. As DNA, the CDR3 is TGTGCCAGCAGCTTAGACCGGCTAGCGGGAATAAGCAATGAGCAGTTCTTC.

This clonotype has more than one count but fewer than ten. The V gene is TRBV20-1, the J gene TRBJ1-6, with D possibly being TRBD1 (6 bases). Trimming took off 2 bases at V and 7 bases at J, with 18 bases between the two ends. Germline CDR1 DFQATT, CDR2 SNEGSKA (reference sequence). There are 16 residues in the CDR3. CDR3 sequence (DNA): TGCAGTGCTAGACCTAGCACAGGGTTCATAAATTCACCCCTCCACTTT. Translated, it gives CSARPSTGFINSPLHF.

The chain uses TRBV7-3 and TRBJ2-3; D possibly matches TRBD1 or TRBD2 (7 bases each). The CDR3 runs to 16 residues. V lost 2 bases and J lost 4, with 16 bases in between. Germline V CDR1 and CDR2: SGHTA, FQGTGA. The CDR3, as DNA: TGTGCCAGCAGCTTAGGGAGGGGGCGCGGGGCAGATACGCAGTATTTT. As protein: CASSLGRGRGADTQYF.

This clonotype was counted ten times or more. The rearrangement joins TRBV4-3 to TRBJ1-2, with D unclear. With 3 bases removed from V and 4 bases from J, the gap between germline ends came to 12 bases. CDR1 LGHNA and CDR2 YSLEER come from the germline V gene. There are 14 residues in the CDR3. CDR3 coding DNA: TGCGCCAGCAGCCAGGAAACCGGGAGCTATGGCTACACCTTC. Protein product: CASSQETGSYGYTF.

This sequence joins TRBV7-9 and TRBJ1-4; 10 bases match TRBD1. Losses at the gene ends were 7 bases for V and 0 bases for J; bases not matched to a gene: 5. The CDR3 spans 16 residues. Germline CDR1 is SEHNR and CDR2 is FQNEAQ (reference sequence). The CDR3 sequence is CASTRTGGATNEKLFF. Here the CDR3 DNA reads TGTGCCAGCACCCGGACAGGGGGAGCAACTAATGAAAAACTGTTTTTT.